This T cell receptor (beta chain) derives from a study of T cell responses to AZD1222 COVID-19 vaccine. The method was immunoSEQ multiplex PCR; TCRdb's version includes in-frame clones alone and lacks a portion of them. The sample holds 110,000 to 150,000 clones, around nine tenths seen once. The CDR3 runs to 11 residues. Germline-derived CDR1 and CDR2 are DFQATT and SNEGSKA (reference sequence). V was trimmed by 4 bases and J by 6 bases, leaving 10 bases between them. This specimen consisted of peripheral blood, obtained on day 0 of AZD1222 vaccination. This chain uses TRBV20-1 with TRBJ2-7; D call uncertain. The source of this sequence is an adult in good health. The DNA of the CDR3 is TGCAGTGCTAAGCAGGCTGCCGAGCAGTACTTC. The encoded protein is CSAKQAAEQYF.